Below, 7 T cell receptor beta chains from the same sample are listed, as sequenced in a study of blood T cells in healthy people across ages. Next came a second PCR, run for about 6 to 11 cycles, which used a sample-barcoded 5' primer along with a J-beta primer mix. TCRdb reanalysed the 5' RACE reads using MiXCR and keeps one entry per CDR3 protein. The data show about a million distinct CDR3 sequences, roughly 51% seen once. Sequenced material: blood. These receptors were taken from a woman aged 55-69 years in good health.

CDR3 protein: CASSLFGRGDNEQFF. The CDR3 DNA is TGTGCCAGCAGTTTATTTGGCAGGGGTGACAATGAGCAGTTCTTC. This chain links TRBV27 with TRBJ2-1; D perhaps matches TRBD1 (6 bases). The CDR3 length is 15 residues. The V gene's germline CDR1 is MNHEY and CDR2 SMNVEV (reference sequence). Deletions cut 1 base from V and 5 bases from J, with 12 bases between.

The CDR3 spells CASSTWTEVAPYGYTF. CDR3 nucleotides: TGTGCCAGCAGTACATGGACGGAGGTAGCACCCTATGGCTACACCTTC. V and J are TRBV28 and TRBJ1-2, with D hard to call. The CDR3 has 16 residues. The V and J ends lost 5 bases and 4 bases respectively, with 20 bases between them. Germline CDR1 is MDHEN and CDR2 is SYDVKM.

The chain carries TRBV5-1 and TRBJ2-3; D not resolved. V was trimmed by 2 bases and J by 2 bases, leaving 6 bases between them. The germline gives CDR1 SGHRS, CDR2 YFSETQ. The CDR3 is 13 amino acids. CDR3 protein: CASSFLHTDTQYF. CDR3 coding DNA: TGCGCCAGCAGCTTCCTACACACAGATACGCAGTATTTT.

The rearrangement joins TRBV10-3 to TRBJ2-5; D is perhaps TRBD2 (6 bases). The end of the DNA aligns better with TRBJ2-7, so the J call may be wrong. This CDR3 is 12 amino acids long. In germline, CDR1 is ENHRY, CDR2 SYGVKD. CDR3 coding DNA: TGTGCCGCGGGACGGTCCTCCTACGAGCAGTACTTC. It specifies CAAGRSSYEQYF.

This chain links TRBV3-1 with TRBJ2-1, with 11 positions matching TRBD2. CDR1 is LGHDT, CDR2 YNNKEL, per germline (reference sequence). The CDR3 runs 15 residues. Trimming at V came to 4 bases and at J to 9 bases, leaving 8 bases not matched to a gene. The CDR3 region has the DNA TGTGCCAGCAGCCCCTTAGCGGGAGGGCGGGCTGAGCAGTTCTTC. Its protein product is CASSPLAGGRAEQFF.

CDR3 sequence reads: CASSVVGSSHEQYF. DNA of the CDR3: TGTGCCAGCAGCGTAGTTGGTAGTTCCCACGAGCAGTACTTC. This chain connects TRBV9 to TRBJ2-5, with D uncertain. TRBJ2-7 matches the DNA end more closely, so the J call is doubtful. Germline V gives CDR1 SGDLS, CDR2 YYNGEE. The CDR3 is 14 residues long.

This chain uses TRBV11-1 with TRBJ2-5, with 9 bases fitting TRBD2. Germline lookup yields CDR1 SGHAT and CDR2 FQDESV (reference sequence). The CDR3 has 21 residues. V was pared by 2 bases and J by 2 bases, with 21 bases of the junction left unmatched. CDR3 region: CASSLLGWPASGRLNQETQYF. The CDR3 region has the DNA TGTGCCAGCAGCTTACTGGGTTGGCCGGCCAGCGGGAGGTTGAATCAAGAGACCCAGTACTTC.